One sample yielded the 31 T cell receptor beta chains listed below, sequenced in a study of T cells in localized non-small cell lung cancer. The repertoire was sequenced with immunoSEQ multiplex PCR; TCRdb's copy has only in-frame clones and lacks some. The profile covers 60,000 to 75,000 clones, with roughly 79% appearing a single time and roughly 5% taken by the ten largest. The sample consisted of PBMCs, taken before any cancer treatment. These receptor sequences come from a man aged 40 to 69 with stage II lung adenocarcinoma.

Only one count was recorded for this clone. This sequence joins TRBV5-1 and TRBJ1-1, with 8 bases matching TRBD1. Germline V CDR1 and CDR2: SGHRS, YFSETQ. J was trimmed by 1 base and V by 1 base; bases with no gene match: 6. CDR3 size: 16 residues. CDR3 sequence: CASSLTNRGSNTEAFF. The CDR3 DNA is TGCGCCAGCAGCTTGACGAACAGGGGGTCGAACACTGAAGCTTTCTTT.

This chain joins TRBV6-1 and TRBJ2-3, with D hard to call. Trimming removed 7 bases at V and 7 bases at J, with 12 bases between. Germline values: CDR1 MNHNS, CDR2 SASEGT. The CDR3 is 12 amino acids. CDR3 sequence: CASNPGTHTQYF. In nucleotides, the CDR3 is TGTGCCAGCAACCCCGGTACGCATACGCAGTATTTT.

The CDR3 DNA reads TGTGCCAGCAGCTTGGACAGGACGGGCTATGGCTACACCTTC. The encoded protein is CASSLDRTGYGYTF. The genes are TRBV7-8 and TRBJ1-2; the match to TRBD1 covers 7 bases. This CDR3 is 14 amino acids long. The ends lost 3 bases at V and 4 bases at J; junction bases unmatched: 5. Germline V CDR1 and CDR2: SGHVS, FQNEAQ. Drawing the rest from reference TRBV7-8 and TRBJ1-2, the complete variable domain is GAGVSQSPRYKVAKRGQDVALRCDPISGHVSLFWYQQALGQGPEFLTYFQNEAQLDKSGLPSDRFFAERPEGSVSTLKIQRTQQEDSAVYLCASSLDRTGYGYTFGSGTRLTVV.

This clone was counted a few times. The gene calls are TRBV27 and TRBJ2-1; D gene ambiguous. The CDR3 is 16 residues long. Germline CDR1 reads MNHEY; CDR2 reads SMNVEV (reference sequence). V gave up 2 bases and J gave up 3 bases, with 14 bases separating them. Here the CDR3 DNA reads TGTGCCAGCAGTTTAGCAAACAGTATGAGCTACAATGAGCAGTTCTTC. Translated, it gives CASSLANSMSYNEQFF.

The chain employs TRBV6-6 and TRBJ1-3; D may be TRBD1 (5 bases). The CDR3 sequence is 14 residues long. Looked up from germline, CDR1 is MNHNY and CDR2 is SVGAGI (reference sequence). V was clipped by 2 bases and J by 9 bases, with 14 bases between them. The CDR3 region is CASSYRQFEGTIYF. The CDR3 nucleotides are TGTGCCAGCAGTTACAGACAGTTTGAAGGCACCATATATTTT.

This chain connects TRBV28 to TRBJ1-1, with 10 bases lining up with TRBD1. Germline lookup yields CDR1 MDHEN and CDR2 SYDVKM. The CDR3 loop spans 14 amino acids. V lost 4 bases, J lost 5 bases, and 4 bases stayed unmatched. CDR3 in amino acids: CASSSGTGETEAFF. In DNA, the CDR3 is TGTGCCAGCAGTTCGGGGACAGGGGAGACTGAAGCTTTCTTT. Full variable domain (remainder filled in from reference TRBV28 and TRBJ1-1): DVKVTQSSRYLVKRTGEKVFLECVQDMDHENMFWYRQDPGLGLRLIYFSYDVKMKEKGDIPEGYSVSREKKERFSLILESASTNQTSMYLCASSSGTGETEAFFGQGTRLTVV.

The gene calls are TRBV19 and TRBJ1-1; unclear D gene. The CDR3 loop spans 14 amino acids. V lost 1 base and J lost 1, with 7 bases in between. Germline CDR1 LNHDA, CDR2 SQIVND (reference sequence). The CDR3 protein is CASSIVGENTEAFF. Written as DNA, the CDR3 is TGTGCCAGTAGTATAGTTGGGGAGAACACTGAAGCTTTCTTT.

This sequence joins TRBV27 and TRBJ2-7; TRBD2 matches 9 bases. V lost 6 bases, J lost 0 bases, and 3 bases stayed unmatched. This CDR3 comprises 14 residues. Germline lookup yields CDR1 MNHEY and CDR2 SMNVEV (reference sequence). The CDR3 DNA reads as TGTGCCAGCAGCTTAGCGGGAGTCTCCTACGAGCAGTACTTC. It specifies CASSLAGVSYEQYF.

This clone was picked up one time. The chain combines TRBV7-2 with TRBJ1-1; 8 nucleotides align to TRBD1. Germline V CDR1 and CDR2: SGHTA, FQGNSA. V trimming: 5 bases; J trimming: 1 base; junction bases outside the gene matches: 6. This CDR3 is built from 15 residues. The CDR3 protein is CASSRGQGRNTEAFF. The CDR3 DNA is TGTGCCAGCAGCCGAGGACAGGGTCGGAACACTGAAGCTTTCTTT.

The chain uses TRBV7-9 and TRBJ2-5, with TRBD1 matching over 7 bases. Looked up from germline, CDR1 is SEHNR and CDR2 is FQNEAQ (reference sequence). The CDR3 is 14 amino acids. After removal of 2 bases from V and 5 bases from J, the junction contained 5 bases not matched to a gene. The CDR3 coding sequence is TGTGCCAGCAGCTTAAGGGGACAGAGGGAGACCCAGTACTTC. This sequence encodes CASSLRGQRETQYF.

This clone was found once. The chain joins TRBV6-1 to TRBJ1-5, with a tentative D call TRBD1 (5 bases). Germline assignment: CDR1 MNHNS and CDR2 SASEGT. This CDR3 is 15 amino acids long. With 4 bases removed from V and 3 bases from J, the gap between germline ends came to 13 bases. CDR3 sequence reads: CASSGQGSLNQPQHF. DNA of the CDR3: TGTGCCAGCAGTGGTCAGGGATCTCTCAATCAGCCCCAGCATTTT.

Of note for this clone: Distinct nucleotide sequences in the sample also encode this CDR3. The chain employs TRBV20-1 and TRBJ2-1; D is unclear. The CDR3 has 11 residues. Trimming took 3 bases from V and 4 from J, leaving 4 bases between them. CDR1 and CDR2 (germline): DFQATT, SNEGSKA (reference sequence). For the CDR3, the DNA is TGCAGTGCTAGCTCATACAATGAGCAGTTCTTC. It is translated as CSASSYNEQFF.

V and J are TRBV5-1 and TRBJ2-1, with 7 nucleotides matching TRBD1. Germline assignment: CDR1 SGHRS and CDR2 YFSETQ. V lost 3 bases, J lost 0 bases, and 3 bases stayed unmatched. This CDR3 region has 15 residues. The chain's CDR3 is CASSWDSFSYNEQFF. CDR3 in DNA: TGCGCCAGCAGCTGGGACAGTTTCTCCTACAATGAGCAGTTCTTC.

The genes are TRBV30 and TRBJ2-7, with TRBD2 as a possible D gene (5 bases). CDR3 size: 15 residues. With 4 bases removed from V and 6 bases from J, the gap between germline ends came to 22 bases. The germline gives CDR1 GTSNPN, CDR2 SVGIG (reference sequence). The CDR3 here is CAWKAAGGRPGEQYF. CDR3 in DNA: TGTGCCTGGAAGGCTGCGGGTGGGCGCCCGGGCGAGCAGTACTTC. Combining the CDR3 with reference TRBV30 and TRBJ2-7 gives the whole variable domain SQTIHQWPATLVQPVGSPLSLECTVEGTSNPNLYWYRQAAGRGLQLLFYSVGIGQISSEVPQNLSASRPQDRQFILSSKKLLLSDSGFYLCAWKAAGGRPGEQYFGPGTRLTVT.

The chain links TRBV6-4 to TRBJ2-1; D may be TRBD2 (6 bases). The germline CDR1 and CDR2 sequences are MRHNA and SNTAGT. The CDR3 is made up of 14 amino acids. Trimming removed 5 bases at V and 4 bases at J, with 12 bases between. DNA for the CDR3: TGTGCCAGCAGTCCGGGACTTCCTTACAATGAGCAGTTCTTC. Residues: CASSPGLPYNEQFF.

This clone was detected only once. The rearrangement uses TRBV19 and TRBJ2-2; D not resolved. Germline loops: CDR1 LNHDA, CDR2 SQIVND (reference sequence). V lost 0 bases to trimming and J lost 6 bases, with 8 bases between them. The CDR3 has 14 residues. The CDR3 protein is CASSIDRTPGELFF. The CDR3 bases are TGTGCCAGTAGTATAGATCGGACCCCCGGGGAGCTGTTTTTT.

The DNA of the CDR3 is TGTGCCAGCAGCGTATTTGGCAGGGGGGAAGAGACCCAGTACTTC. This translates into CASSVFGRGEETQYF. The chain links TRBV9 to TRBJ2-5; TRBD1 is a possible D gene (7 bases). Germline CDR1 SGDLS, CDR2 YYNGEE. Trimming took off 1 base at V and 3 bases at J, with 13 bases between the two ends. The CDR3 contains 15 residues.

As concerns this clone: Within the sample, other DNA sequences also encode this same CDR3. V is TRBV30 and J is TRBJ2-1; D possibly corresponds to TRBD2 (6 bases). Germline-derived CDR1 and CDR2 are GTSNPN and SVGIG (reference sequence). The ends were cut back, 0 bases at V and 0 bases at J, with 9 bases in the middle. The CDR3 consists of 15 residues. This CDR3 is CAWSVGGSSYNEQFF. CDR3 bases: TGTGCCTGGAGTGTGGGAGGAAGCTCCTACAATGAGCAGTTCTTC.

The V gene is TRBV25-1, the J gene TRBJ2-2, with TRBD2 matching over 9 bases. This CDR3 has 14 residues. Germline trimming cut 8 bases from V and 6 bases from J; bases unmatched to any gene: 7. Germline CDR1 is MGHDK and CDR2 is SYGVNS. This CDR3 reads CASGSAGGPGELFF. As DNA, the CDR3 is TGTGCCAGCGGGAGCGCGGGAGGGCCCGGGGAGCTGTTTTTT.

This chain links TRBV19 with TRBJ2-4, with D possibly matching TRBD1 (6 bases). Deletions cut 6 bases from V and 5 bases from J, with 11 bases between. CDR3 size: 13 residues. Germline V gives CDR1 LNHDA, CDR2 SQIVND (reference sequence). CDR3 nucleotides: TGTGCCAGTAGCCAGGACAGAGAAAACATTCAGTACTTC. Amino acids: CASSQDRENIQYF.

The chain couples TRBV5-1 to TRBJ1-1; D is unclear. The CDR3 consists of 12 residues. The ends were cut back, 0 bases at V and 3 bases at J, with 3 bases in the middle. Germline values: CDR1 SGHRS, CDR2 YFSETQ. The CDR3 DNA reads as TGCGCCAGCAGCTTGGGTCACACTGAAGCTTTCTTT. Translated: CASSLGHTEAFF.

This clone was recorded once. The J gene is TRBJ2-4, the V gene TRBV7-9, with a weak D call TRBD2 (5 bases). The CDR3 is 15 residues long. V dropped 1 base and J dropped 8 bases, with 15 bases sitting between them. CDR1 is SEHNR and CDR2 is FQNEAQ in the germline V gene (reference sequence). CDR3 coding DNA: TGTGCCAGCAGCTTAGGGGAACAGCGGCTGGACATTCAGTACTTC. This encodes CASSLGEQRLDIQYF.

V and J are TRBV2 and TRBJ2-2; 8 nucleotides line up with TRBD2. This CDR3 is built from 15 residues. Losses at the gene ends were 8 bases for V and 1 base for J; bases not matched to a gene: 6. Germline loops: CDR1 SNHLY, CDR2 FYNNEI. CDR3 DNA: TGTGCCAGCGGCCCCCGGGGGGGGAACACCGGGGAGCTGTTTTTT. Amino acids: CASGPRGGNTGELFF.

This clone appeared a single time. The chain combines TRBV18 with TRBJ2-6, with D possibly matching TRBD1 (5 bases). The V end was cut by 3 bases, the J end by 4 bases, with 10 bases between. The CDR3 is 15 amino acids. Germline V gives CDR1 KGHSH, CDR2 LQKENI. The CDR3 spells CASSPQGSGANVLTF. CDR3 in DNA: TGTGCCAGCTCACCCCAGGGTTCCGGGGCCAACGTCCTGACTTTC.

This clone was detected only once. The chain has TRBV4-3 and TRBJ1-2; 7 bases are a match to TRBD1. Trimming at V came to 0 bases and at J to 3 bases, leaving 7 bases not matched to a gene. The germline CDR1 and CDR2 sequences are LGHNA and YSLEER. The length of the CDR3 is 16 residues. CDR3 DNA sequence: TGCGCCAGCAGCCAAGATGGTAACAGGGGATACTATGGCTACACCTTC. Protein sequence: CASSQDGNRGYYGYTF.

CDR3 region: CASSVELAGSTDTQYF. The CDR3 nucleotides read TGTGCCAGCAGCGTAGAGCTAGCGGGGAGCACAGATACGCAGTATTTT. The V call is TRBV9, the J call TRBJ2-3, with 9 positions matching TRBD2. The junction had 2 bases not matched to a gene; V was cut back by 0 bases and J by 0 bases. Germline loops: CDR1 SGDLS, CDR2 YYNGEE. The CDR3 consists of 16 residues.

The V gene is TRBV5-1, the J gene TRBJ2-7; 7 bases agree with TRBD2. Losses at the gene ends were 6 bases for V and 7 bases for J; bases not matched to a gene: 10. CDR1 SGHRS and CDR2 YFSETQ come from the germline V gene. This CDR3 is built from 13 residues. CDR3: CASTAGESGEQYF. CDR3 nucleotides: TGCGCCAGCACGGCGGGGGAATCGGGTGAGCAGTACTTC.

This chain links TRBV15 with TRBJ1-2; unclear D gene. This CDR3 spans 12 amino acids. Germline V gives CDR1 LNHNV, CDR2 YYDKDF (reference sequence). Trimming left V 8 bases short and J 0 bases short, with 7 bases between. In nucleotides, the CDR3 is TGTGCCACCTCCACAACTAACTATGGCTACACCTTC. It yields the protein CATSTTNYGYTF.

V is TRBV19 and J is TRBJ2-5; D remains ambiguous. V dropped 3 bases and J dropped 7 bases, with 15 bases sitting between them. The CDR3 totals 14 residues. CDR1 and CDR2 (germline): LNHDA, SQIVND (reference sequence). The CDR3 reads CASSIKPEMSTQYF. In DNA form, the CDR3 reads TGTGCCAGTAGTATTAAGCCCGAAATGTCGACCCAGTACTTC.

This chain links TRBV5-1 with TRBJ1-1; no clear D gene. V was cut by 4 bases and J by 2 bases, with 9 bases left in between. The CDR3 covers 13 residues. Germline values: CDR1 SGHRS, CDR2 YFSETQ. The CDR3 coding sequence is TGCGCCAGCAGCATGGGGAGCAACACTGAAGCTTTCTTT. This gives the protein CASSMGSNTEAFF.

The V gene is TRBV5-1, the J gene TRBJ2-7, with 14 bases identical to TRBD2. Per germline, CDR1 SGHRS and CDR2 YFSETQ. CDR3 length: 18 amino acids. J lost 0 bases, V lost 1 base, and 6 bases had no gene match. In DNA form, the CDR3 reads TGCGCCAGCAGCTTGCCGGGACTAGCGGGAGTCATCTCCTACGAGCAGTACTTC. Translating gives CASSLPGLAGVISYEQYF.